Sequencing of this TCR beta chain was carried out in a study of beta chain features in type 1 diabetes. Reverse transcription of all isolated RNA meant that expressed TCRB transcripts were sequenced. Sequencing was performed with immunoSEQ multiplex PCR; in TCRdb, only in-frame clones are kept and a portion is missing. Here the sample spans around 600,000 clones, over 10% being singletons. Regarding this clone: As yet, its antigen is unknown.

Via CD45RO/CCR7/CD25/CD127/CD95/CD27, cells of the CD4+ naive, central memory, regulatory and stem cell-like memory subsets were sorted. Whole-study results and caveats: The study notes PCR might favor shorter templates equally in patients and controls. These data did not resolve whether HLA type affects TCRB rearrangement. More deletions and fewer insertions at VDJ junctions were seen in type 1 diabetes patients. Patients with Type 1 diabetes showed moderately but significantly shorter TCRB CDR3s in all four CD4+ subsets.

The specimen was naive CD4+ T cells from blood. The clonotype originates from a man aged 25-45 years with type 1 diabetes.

CDR3: CAISESASVLQETQYF. The CDR3 nucleotides are TGTGCCATCAGTGAGTCGGCTAGCGTACTACAAGAGACCCAGTACTTC. J is TRBJ2-5 and V is TRBV10-3; the D gene is possibly TRBD2 (6 bases). Per germline, CDR1 ENHRY and CDR2 SYGVKD. The CDR3 contains 16 residues. V shed 0 bases and J shed 2 bases, with 13 bases lying between them.